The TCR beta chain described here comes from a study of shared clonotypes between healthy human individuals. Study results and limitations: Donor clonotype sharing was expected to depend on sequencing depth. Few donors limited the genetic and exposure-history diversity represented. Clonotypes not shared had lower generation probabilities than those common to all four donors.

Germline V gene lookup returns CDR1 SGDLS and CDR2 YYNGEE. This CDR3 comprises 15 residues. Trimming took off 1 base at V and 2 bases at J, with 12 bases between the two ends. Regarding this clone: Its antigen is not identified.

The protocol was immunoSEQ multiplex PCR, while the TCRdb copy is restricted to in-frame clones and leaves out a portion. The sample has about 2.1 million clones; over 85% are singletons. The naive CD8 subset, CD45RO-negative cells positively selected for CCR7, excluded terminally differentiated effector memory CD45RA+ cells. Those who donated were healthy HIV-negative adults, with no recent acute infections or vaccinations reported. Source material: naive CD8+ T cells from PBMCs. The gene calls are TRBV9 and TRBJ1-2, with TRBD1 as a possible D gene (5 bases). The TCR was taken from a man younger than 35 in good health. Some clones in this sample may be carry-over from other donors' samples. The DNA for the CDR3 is TGTGCCAGCAGCGTATATTCGGGGCAGAACTATGGCTACACCTTC. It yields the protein CASSVYSGQNYGYTF.